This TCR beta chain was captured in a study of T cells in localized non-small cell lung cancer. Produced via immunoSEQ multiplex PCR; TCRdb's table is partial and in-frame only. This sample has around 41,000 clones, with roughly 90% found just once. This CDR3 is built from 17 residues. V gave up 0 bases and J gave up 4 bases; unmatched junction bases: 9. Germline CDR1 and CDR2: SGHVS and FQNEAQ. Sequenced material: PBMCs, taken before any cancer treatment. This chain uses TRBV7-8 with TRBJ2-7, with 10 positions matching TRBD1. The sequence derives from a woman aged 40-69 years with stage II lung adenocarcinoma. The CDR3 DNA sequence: TGTGCCAGCAGCTTAGCGGGGACAGGGGTGGGTAGATACGAGCAGTACTTC. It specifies CASSLAGTGVGRYEQYF.